This T cell receptor (beta chain) was captured by sequencing in a study of blood T cell repertoires in COVID-19 (dated by TCRdb to 2018 to 2020). Regarding the study in general: Samples covering the acute and convalescent phases of COVID-19 were provided by collaborators in the United States, Italy and Spain. Where available, HLA class I and class II types were taken from metadata supplied by the sample provider and were not determined by assay-based typing. The prospective study material was composed of cDNA or gDNA derived from T cells, B-cell-depleted T cells, or PBMCs. The dataset comprised deeply sampled blood TCRbeta repertoires from subjects exposed to, actively infected with, or recovered from COVID-19. Samples were obtained from the ongoing ImmuneRACE study (first 160 participants) and from some 1,300 subjects provided by 6 global collaborators. The repertoires were released in a freely available public database intended as a resource for research on the immune response to SARS-CoV-2. Sample metadata almost always included a de-identified subject ID, COVID-19 status, age in years and sex.

Whole blood was collected in K2EDTA tubes by collaborating institutions according to the institutions' own protocols. For TCRbeta analysis, collaborators shipped samples in one of three forms: frozen whole blood, isolated PBMCs, or DNA extracted from either of those sample types. V has 1 base trimmed and J has 9 bases trimmed; junction bases matching no gene number 2. From a lookup of the germline V gene (reference sequence), CDR1 and CDR2 are LGHDT and YNNKEL. The CDR3 runs 12 amino acids, cysteine and phenylalanine included. Just the 36-base CDR3 DNA is kept, in frame starting at base 1. General study outcomes and caveats: Clinical and demographic metadata were provided uncurated, with the amount varying by source and participant.

Concerning this clone itself: Its antigen is still unknown. Base quality data are lacking; no much larger clone is found one base away.

TCRbeta CDR3 regions were amplified from genomic DNA by means of the immunoSEQ Assay, a bias-controlled multiplex PCR. In the paper's pipeline: Nucleated cell counts per sample were estimated from amplification of reference gene primers within the assay. To quantify the absolute abundance of each unique TCRbeta CDR3 rearrangement, sequence reads were collapsed and filtered. For each sample, productive Simpson clonality was calculated as the square root of Simpson's diversity index across productive rearrangements. This immuneACCESS table, as held by TCRdb, lists in-frame sequences with V and J called but not all clones. Of the missing ones, under half trace to an unresolved V gene in checked studies; the others have no known cause. V, J and clone size were drawn from that table, and D and trimming were deduced from the DNA. The sample includes under 200,000 clones, with 70% to 90% observed a single time. The ten largest account for around 10% of the sample.

Recombination joined TRBV3-1 (or the pseudogene TRBV3-2) with TRBJ1-1; a stretch of 7 junction bases matches TRBD1. Sequencing was carried out using peripheral blood. The source of this sequence is a woman at least 80 years old with acute or convalescent COVID-19. The CDR3 loop reads CASSQGDRKAFF. The DNA sequence follows: TGTGCCAGCAGCCAAGGGGACAGAAAAGCTTTCTTT.